This T cell receptor (beta chain) was captured in a study of T cells in Graves' hyperthyroidism and ophthalmopathy (dated by TCRdb to between 2018 and 2021). Some background on the complete study: Peripheral blood samples were taken at initial diagnosis, before any treatment was given. The 100 discovery patients were randomly divided into training and test sets at a 7:3 ratio. Thyroid tissue and blood T-cell repertoires from more than five Graves' hyperthyroidism patients were also compared in the study. Prospective prediction of ophthalmopathy was tested in an independent validation cohort of 18 to 20 hyperthyroidism patients and 17 patients who later progressed to ophthalmopathy. According to the paper, TCR Vbeta CDR3 sequencing was carried out on 135 peripheral blood samples, which came from over 40 ophthalmopathy, around 75 hyperthyroidism and about 17 progressor patients. Following sampling, methimazole starting at 30 mg daily was given to hyperthyroidism patients, and high-dose intravenous methylprednisolone was given to ophthalmopathy patients. A discovery cohort of approximately 100 patients, roughly 43 with Graves' ophthalmopathy and under 60 with stable Graves' hyperthyroidism, was used to find distinguishing TCR V-J signatures.

What the work shows at the level of the full study, not this receptor alone: Sample size was not statistically predetermined, and blinding of investigators to group allocation was not performed. Most expanded thyroid clonotypes (frequency above 0.001) were also detected in blood, suggesting blood repertoires may reflect thyroid immune responses. In validation, the model predicted progression to ophthalmopathy a median of 6.5 months before onset, with approximately 71% sensitivity and 72.22% specificity. In cross-validation, a model built on a 13 V-J signature told ophthalmopathy apart from stable hyperthyroidism with under 90% sensitivity and around 83% specificity, and in testing the same model reached 80%/75%.

This clonotype was recorded a few times. No cognate antigen has been identified for it. There are no base qualities to consult, and no much larger clone falls within one base. The germline V gene (reference sequence) gives CDR1 as MNHEY and CDR2 as SMNVEV. V is trimmed back by 2 bases and J by 5 bases, and the junction contains 12 bases that no gene match accounts for. CDR3 length: 17 amino acids, cysteine to phenylalanine. The CDR3 DNA has 51 bases and is translated from base 1. Stable Graves' hyperthyroidism was defined as the absence of progression to ophthalmopathy over 18 months of follow-up. Hyperthyroidism patients were newly diagnosed, with disease duration under 2 months, and aged 18 to 65 years. The study excluded patients with uncontrolled infections, other autoimmune diseases, pregnancy or lactation. Diagnoses relied on clinical symptoms, serum thyroxine and TRAb, thyroid ultrasound and orbital computed tomography. PBMCs were separated from 10 ml of fresh peripheral blood using Ficoll-Paque density gradient centrifugation. Total RNA was extracted using Trizol reagent, and RNA quality was assessed on an Agilent 2100 Bioanalyzer.

The TCR beta CDR3 regions were amplified from the RNA transcripts. For the first round of RT-PCR on the TCR CDR3, the HTBI primer set was used together with the Qiagen OneStep RT-PCR kit. A second multiplex PCR round built the libraries, followed by size selection and purification. Libraries were sequenced paired-end with 100 bp reads on an Illumina HiSeq2000. On the study's bioinformatics: SOAPnuke was used to process the raw data, with reads discarded if the reads contained adapters or uncalled bases, had a mean Phred below 15, or lacked an exact constant-primer or identifier match. High-quality paired reads were merged using COPE v1.2.5, and each unique nucleotide sequence was defined as a clonotype. MiTCR v1.1 was used to align the clonotypes against IMGT TRBV, TRBD and TRBJ reference segments. Analysis was restricted to V-J combinations with a frequency above 0.0001, which covered 99.2% of repertoires. The TCS score was defined as the ratio of F50 (clonal expansion) to E x V (chaos), calculated using BLOSUM62-based TCRdist between CDR3 peptides within each V-J. Welch's t-statistics and random forest reduced just over 500 V-J features to roughly 13, which were used in a naive Bayes classifier (R e1071). TCRdb trimmed public reads at Q25 via fastp, called clones via MiXCR and kept in-frame beta chains. Rows merge per CDR3 protein into single entries with the most common DNA and genes. The V and J calls were not made by the authors but by TCRdb's processing. Recorded for this sample are fewer than 550,000 distinct CDR3 sequences; about a sixth of them occurred a single time. The ten largest clones represent 13% to 15% of the sample.

This TCR derives from a young woman with Graves' hyperthyroidism. The sequenced sample consisted of blood. The rearrangement combines TRBV27 with TRBJ2-4; 7 central bases correspond to TRBD1. The nucleotide sequence is given as TGTGCCAGCAGTTTAGCCGACGCGACAGGGATCCAAAACATTCAGTACTTC. Its translation is CASSLADATGIQNIQYF.